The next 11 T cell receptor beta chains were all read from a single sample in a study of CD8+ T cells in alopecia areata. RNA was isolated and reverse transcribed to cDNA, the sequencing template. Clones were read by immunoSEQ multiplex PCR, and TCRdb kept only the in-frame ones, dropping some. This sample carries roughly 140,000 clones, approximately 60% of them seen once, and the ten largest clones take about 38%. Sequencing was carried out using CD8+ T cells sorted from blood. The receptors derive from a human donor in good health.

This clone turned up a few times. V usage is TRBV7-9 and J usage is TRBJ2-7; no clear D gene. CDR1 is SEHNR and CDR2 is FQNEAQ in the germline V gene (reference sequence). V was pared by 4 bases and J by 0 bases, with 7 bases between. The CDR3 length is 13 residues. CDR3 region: CASSSDSSYEQYF. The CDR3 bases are TGTGCCAGCAGCTCGGATAGCTCCTACGAGCAGTACTTC.

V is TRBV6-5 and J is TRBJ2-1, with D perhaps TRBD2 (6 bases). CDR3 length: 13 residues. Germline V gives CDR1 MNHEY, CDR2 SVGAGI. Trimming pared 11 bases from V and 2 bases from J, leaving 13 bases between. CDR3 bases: TGTGCCGTGTCCGGGGGTCCCTACAATGAGCAGTTCTTC. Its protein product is CAVSGGPYNEQFF.

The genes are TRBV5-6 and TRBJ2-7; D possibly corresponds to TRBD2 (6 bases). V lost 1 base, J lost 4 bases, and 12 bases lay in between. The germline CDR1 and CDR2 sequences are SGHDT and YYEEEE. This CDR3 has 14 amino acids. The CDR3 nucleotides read TGTGCCAGCAGCTTGCTCGGGAGCGGGTACGAGCAGTACTTC. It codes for CASSLLGSGYEQYF.

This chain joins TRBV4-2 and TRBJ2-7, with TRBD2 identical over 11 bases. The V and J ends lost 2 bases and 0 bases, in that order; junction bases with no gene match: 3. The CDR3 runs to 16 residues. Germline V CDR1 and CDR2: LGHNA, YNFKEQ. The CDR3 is CASSQRSGRASYEQYF. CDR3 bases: TGTGCCAGCAGCCAACGTAGCGGGAGGGCCTCCTACGAGCAGTACTTC.

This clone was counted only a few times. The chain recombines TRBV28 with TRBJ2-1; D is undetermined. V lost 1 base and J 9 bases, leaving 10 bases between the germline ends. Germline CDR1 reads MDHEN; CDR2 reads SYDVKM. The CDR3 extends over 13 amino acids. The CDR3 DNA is TGTGCCAGCAGTTTATCAGCGTTGAGTGAGCAGTTCTTC. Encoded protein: CASSLSALSEQFF.

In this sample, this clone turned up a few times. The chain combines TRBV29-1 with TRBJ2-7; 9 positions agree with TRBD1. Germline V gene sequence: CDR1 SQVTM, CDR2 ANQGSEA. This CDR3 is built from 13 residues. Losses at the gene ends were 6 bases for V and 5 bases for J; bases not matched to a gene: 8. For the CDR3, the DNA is TGCAGCGTCCAGGGACAGGGTAAAAACGAGCAGTACTTC. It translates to CSVQGQGKNEQYF.

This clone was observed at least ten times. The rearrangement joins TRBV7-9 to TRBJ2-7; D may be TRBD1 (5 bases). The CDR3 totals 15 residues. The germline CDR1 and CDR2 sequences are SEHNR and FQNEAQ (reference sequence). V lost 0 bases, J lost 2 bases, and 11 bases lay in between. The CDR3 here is CASSLALQGPYEQYF. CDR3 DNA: TGTGCCAGCAGCTTAGCGCTGCAGGGTCCCTACGAGCAGTACTTC.

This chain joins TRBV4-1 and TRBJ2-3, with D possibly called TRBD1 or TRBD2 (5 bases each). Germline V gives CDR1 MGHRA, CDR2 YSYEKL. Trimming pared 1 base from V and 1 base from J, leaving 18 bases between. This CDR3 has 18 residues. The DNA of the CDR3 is TGCGCCAGCAGCCAAGGAGTAGTCTGGGACCGTCGCACAGATACGCAGTATTTT. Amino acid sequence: CASSQGVVWDRRTDTQYF.

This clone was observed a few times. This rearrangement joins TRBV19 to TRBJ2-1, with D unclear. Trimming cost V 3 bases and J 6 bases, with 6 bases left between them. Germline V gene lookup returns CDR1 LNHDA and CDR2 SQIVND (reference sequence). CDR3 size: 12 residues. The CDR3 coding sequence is TGTGCCAGTAGTATTTGGAGCAATGAGCAGTTCTTC. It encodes CASSIWSNEQFF.

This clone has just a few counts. The CDR3: CASGPRGTDTQYF. The CDR3 DNA reads as TGCGCCAGCGGGCCCCGAGGGACAGATACGCAGTATTTT. V gene TRBV23-1 combines with J gene TRBJ2-3; D might be TRBD2 (5 bases). TRBV23-1 is sorted into the ORF group, with uncertain function. The CDR3 runs to 13 residues. With 8 bases removed from V and 3 bases from J, the gap between germline ends came to 12 bases.

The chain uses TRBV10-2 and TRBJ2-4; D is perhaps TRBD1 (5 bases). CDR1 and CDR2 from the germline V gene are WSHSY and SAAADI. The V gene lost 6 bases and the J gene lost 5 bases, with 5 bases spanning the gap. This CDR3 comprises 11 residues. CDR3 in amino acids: CASRTENIQYF. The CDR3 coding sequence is TGCGCCAGCAGGACAGAAAACATTCAGTACTTC.